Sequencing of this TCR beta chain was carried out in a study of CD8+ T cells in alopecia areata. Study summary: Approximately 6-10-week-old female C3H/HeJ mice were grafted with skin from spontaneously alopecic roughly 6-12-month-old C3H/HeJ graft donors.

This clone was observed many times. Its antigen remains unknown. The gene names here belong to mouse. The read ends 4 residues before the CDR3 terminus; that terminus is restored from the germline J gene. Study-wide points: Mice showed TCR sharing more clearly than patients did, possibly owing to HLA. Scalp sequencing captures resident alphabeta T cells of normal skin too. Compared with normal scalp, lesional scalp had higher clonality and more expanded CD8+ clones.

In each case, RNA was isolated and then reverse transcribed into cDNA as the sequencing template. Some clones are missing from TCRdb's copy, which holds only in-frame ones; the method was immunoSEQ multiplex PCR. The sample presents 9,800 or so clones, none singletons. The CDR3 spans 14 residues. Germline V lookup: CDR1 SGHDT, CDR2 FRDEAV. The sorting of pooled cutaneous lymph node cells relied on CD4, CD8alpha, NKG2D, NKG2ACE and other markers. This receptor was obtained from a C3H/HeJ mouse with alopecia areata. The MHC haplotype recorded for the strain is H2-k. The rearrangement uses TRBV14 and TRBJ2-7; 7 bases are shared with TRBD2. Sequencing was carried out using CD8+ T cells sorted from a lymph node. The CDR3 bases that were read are TGTGCCAGCAGTTTAGAGCTGGGGGAGTAT. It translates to CASSLELGEY. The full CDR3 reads CASSLELGEYEQYF.